Listed below are T cell receptor beta chains from one sample, sequenced in a study of blood T cell repertoires in COVID-19. The data were produced by immunoSEQ multiplex PCR, yet TCRdb's version contains in-frame clones alone and is incomplete. This table has 25,000 to 35,000 clones, about 88% appearing once. The sequenced sample consisted of peripheral blood. All receptors derive from a human donor in a cohort sampled during active COVID-19. The donor label of this sample is uncertain. CDR3s include the opening cysteine and the closing phenylalanine or tryptophan. A D gene is named only where the DNA matches it firmly. Rows give clone size only sometimes, using once, few, many, or a class for an expanded clone.

- TRBD2 TRBJ2-1 TRBV19 TGTGCCAGTAGCACGGGACTAGCGGGAGGGCCGCGGAATGAGCAGTTCTTC CASSTGLAGGPRNEQFF
once - TRBJ2-2 TRBV18 TGTGCCAGCTCACCACCCAGTTATACCGGGGAGCTGTTTTTT CASSPPSYTGELFF
- - TRBJ2-1 TRBV7-6 TGTGCCAGCAGCTTAGGGTCGGGATACAATGAGCAGTTCTTC CASSLGSGYNEQFF
- TRBD1 TRBJ1-1 TRBV25-1 TGTGCCAGCAGGGGACAGGGGGAGGCTGAAGCTTTCTTT CASRGQGEAEAFF
- - TRBJ1-1 TRBV7-7 TGTGCTAGCACCCGCCGCGTTCTAGCTTTTGAAGCTTTCTTT CASTRRVLAFEAFF
- TRBD2 TRBJ2-3 TRBV18 TGTGCCAGCTACCAGGGACTAGCGGGCTTCACAGATACGCAGTATTTT CASYQGLAGFTDTQYF
- TRBD1 TRBJ1-2 TRBV19 TGTGCCAGTAGTATAGAACCGGGACAGTCGAGGGTCGGCTACACCTTC CASSIEPGQSRVGYTF
- TRBD2 TRBJ2-7 TRBV5-1 TGCGCCAGCAGCTTAATGGTTAGCGGGTATTACGAGCAGTACTTC CASSLMVSGYYEQYF
- TRBD1 TRBJ2-7 TRBV24-1 TGTGCCACCAGTGCCGGACAGGGGTCGGCCTACGAGCAGTACTTC CATSAGQGSAYEQYF
- - TRBJ2-5 TRBV7-8 TGTGCCAGCAGCCTAAATCAAGAGACCCAGTACTTC CASSLNQETQYF
- - TRBJ2-7 TRBV30 TGTGCCTGGAGTCCAGGGCCTCGCGGCGAGCAGTACTTC CAWSPGPRGEQYF
- TRBD2 TRBJ2-2 TRBV7-9 TGTGCCAGCAGCTCCCCCGGCGGGGGAGGCACCGGGGAGCTGTTTTTT CASSSPGGGGTGELFF
- - TRBJ2-4 TRBV5-1 TGCGCCAGCAGCATGGGAGGCAGGGGGGTTGAGGCCAAAAACATTCAGTACTTC CASSMGGRGVEAKNIQYF
- - TRBJ2-7 TRBV28 TGTGCCAGCAGCCGGACAGCTACCTACGAGCAGTACTTC CASSRTATYEQYF
few TRBD1 TRBJ2-1 TRBV5-5 TGTGCCAGCAGCGAGACAGGGGCCGGCTACAATGAGCAGTTCTTC CASSETGAGYNEQFF
once TRBD2 TRBJ2-1 TRBV18 TGTGCCAGCTCACCCGGCGGGACTAGCGGCTCCTACAATGAGCAGTTCTTC CASSPGGTSGSYNEQFF
- - TRBJ2-2 TRBV5-1 TGCGCCAGCAGCCCTCGACAAACAGGGAGTTCGGCCGGGGAGCTGTTTTTT CASSPRQTGSSAGELFF
- - TRBJ1-2 TRBV11-2 TGTGCCAGCAGACTACCAAACCAGTATGGCTACACCTTC CASRLPNQYGYTF
- - TRBJ1-2 TRBV30 TGTGCCTGGAGTGTTTCTAAAGGATTTGGAACAGGCTCATCCTATGGCTACACCTTC CAWSVSKGFGTGSSYGYTF
- TRBD1 TRBJ2-7 TRBV5-5 TGTGCCAGCAGCTTCACAGGGGGGTCCTACGAGCAGTACTTC CASSFTGGSYEQYF
- - TRBJ2-4 TRBV20-1 TGCAGTGCTAGTGGACCCCTAGTCAAAAACATTCAGTACTTC CSASGPLVKNIQYF
medium-sized - TRBJ1-6 TRBV2 TGTGCCAGCACCAAGACAGGCTCGGTTTCACCCCTCCACTTT CASTKTGSVSPLHF
- - TRBJ2-7 TRBV21-1 TGTGCCACCGTCATCGGTTTCGCCAACGAGCAGTACTTC CATVIGFANEQYF
- - TRBJ1-2 TRBV14 TGTGCCAGCAGCCATCGTGACTGGAACACCTTC CASSHRDWNTF
- TRBD2 TRBJ2-2 TRBV6-4 TGTGCCAGCAGTGTCACCGGGACTAGGGCCTCCGGGGAGCTGTTTTTT CASSVTGTRASGELFF
- TRBD1 TRBJ2-6 TRBV24-1 TGTGCCACCAGTGATCAACAGGGGAGCTCTGGGGCCAACGTCCTGACTTTC CATSDQQGSSGANVLTF
- - TRBJ2-5 TRBV6-5 TGTGCCAGCAGTTCCGTGAGGGGGGAGACCCAGTACTTC CASSSVRGETQYF
- - TRBJ1-2 TRBV28 TGTGCCAGCAGTTTCGGAGGGTATAGCTATGGCTACACCTTC CASSFGGYSYGYTF
- TRBD2 TRBJ2-1 TRBV24-1 TGTGCCACCAGTGGACTAGCGGGAATTGACAATGAGCAGTTCTTC CATSGLAGIDNEQFF
- - TRBJ1-4 TRBV5-4 TGTGCCAGCAGCTTGGATGTTGGCACTAATGAAAAACTGTTTTTT CASSLDVGTNEKLFF
- TRBD2 TRBJ2-1 TRBV5-5 TGTGCCAGCAGCTCCTTAGCGGGAGTGGAAGATGAGCAGTTCTTC CASSSLAGVEDEQFF
- - TRBJ1-1 TRBV5-6 TGTGCCAGCAGCCCCCGGCCTACAGGGAACACTGAAGCTTTCTTT CASSPRPTGNTEAFF
- TRBD2 TRBJ2-1 TRBV19 TGTGCCAGTAGCCAGACTAGCGGACCTCTCTCCTACAATGAGCAGTTCTTC CASSQTSGPLSYNEQFF
- TRBD2 TRBJ2-1 TRBV11-1 TGTGCCAGCAGGCTAGCGGGAGGCTACAATGAGCAGTTCTTC CASRLAGGYNEQFF
- TRBD1 TRBJ2-5 TRBV30 TGTGCCTGGAGAGGACAGGGGGCGAGGCAAGAGACCCAGTACTTC CAWRGQGARQETQYF
- TRBD2 TRBJ2-7 TRBV20-1 TGCAGTGCTCGGACTAGCTACGAGCAGTACTTC CSARTSYEQYF
- TRBD1 TRBJ2-1 TRBV13 TGTGCCAGCAGCTTAACCAGAGGGCAGGGGGCTTATGAGCAGTTCTTC CASSLTRGQGAYEQFF
few - TRBJ2-7 TRBV28 TGTGCCAGCAGTCCGCCGGGACATTCCTACGAGCAGTACTTC CASSPPGHSYEQYF
- - TRBJ2-1 TRBV2 TGTGCCAGCAGTCCGGAAAGGGGTGGTGAGCAGTTCTTC CASSPERGGEQFF
once - TRBJ2-7 TRBV11-3 TGTGCCAGCAGCTTTTACGAGAGAGGGGAGCAGTACTTC CASSFYERGEQYF
- TRBD2 TRBJ2-3 TRBV11-2 TGTGCCAGCAGCTTATTGGCTAGCGGGAACACAGATACGCAGTATTTT CASSLLASGNTDTQYF
- TRBD1 TRBJ1-6 TRBV25-1 TGTGCCAGCGGTTTTTTAGGGGGCGATTCACCCCTCCACTTT CASGFLGGDSPLHF
- TRBD2 TRBJ2-3 TRBV9 TGTGCCAGCAGCCCGTCGGGGAGGGAGGCAGATACGCAGTATTTT CASSPSGREADTQYF
- - TRBJ2-3 TRBV12-2 TGTGCAAGTCGCTTAGCACCCGATAGCAGAAAGAAAACAGATACGCAGTATTTT CASRLAPDSRKKTDTQYF
- - TRBJ2-4 TRBV11-3 TGTGCCAGCAGCTATGCGGCACAGGGTAACATTCAGTACTTC CASSYAAQGNIQYF
- - TRBJ2-7 TRBV7-7 TGTGCTAGCAGCCGCGGGACAGACTACGAGCAGTACTTC CASSRGTDYEQYF
- TRBD2 TRBJ2-3 TRBV11-2 TGTGCCAGCAGCTTCGAGGGACTAGCCACAGATACGCAGTATTTT CASSFEGLATDTQYF
- TRBD1 TRBJ1-2 TRBV5-1 TGCGCCAGCAGCGCGGGACAGGGGAACTATGGCTACACCTTC CASSAGQGNYGYTF
- - TRBJ2-1 TRBV5-5 TGTGCCAGCAGCTTGAATAGACGGGATTACAATGAGCAGTTCTTC CASSLNRRDYNEQFF
- TRBD1 TRBJ1-4 TRBV5-1 TGCGCCAGCAGCCCGGACAGGCCAAATGAAAAACTGTTTTTT CASSPDRPNEKLFF
few TRBD1 TRBJ2-7 TRBV2 TGTGCCAGCACCGGGACAGGGGGAACCTACGAGCAGTACTTC CASTGTGGTYEQYF
- - TRBJ1-6 TRBV9 TGTGCCAGCAGCGCATTAGACTTTCGGAATTCACCCCTCCACTTT CASSALDFRNSPLHF
- - TRBJ2-5 TRBV27 TGTGCCAGCAGCCGCAGCGCCCGACAGGGCTCTAGGGGACTCAAGATAGAGACCCAGTACTTC CASSRSARQGSRGLKIETQYF
once - TRBJ2-1 TRBV4-2 TGTGCCAGCAGCCATGAGACAGGCAGAAGCTCCTACAATGAGCAGTTCTTC CASSHETGRSSYNEQFF
- TRBD2 TRBJ2-5 TRBV2 TGTGCCAGCAGGGCGGGAGTGGCAGGGGAGACCCAGTACTTC CASRAGVAGETQYF
- - TRBJ2-1 TRBV6-4 TGTGCCAGCAGTGACTCGAATATTTGGGGGCGTGAGCAGTTCTTC CASSDSNIWGREQFF